The 10 T cell receptor beta chains below were found in one sample sequenced in a study of blood T cell repertoires in COVID-19 (dated by TCRdb to the early 2020s). The library came from the immunoSEQ multiplex PCR assay. Held by TCRdb, this immuneACCESS table contains in-frame sequences only and omits some clones. Under half of the omission traces to an unresolved V gene where checked; the cause of the rest is unknown. Within this sample are around 330,000 clones, with more than 75% of them counted one time only. The ten biggest clones cover approximately 4% of the sample. Sequenced sample: peripheral blood. These receptors were collected from a woman aged 50 to 65 with active or convalescent COVID-19.

The CDR3 coding sequence is TGTGCCACCTCACTAGCGGGAGGCGCCAATGAGCAGTTCTTC. It yields the protein CATSLAGGANEQFF. J is TRBJ2-1 and V is TRBV25-1; TRBD2 agrees at 12 bases. This CDR3 region has 14 residues. V lost 10 bases to trimming and J lost 6 bases; unmatched junction nucleotides: 7. CDR1 MGHDK and CDR2 SYGVNS come from the germline V gene.

J is TRBJ1-4 and V is TRBV11-2; TRBD1 aligns across 9 bases. The germline V gene encodes CDR1 SGHAT and CDR2 FQNNGV. The CDR3 has 17 amino acids. V lost 5 bases, J lost 0 bases, and 7 bases stayed unmatched. CDR3 region: CASSLWDRESTNEKLFF. Written as DNA, the CDR3 is TGTGCCAGCAGCCTTTGGGACAGGGAATCAACTAATGAAAAACTGTTTTTT.

The chain employs TRBV5-4 and TRBJ2-7; D is perhaps TRBD2 (5 bases). Germline V gene sequence: CDR1 SGHNT, CDR2 YYREEE (reference sequence). CDR3 size: 14 residues. V was pared by 2 bases and J by 0 bases, with 9 bases between. CDR3 coding DNA: TGTGCCAGCAGCTTCGCGGGCCGCTCCTACGAGCAGTACTTC. Its protein product is CASSFAGRSYEQYF.

The rearrangement links TRBV30 to TRBJ1-2; a possible D gene is TRBD1 (5 bases). With 0 bases removed from V and 5 bases from J, the gap between germline ends came to 10 bases. This CDR3 spans 13 amino acids. Germline V gives CDR1 GTSNPN, CDR2 SVGIG (reference sequence). This chain's CDR3 is CAWSVGAYYGYTF. CDR3 sequence (DNA): TGTGCCTGGAGTGTAGGGGCGTATTATGGCTACACCTTC.

In the case of this clone: One end of the junction does not line up with germline, which may come from a read error. The chain is built from TRBV6-5 and TRBJ2-7; possibly TRBD1 for D (6 bases). Germline-derived CDR1 and CDR2 are MNHEY and SVGAGI. The CDR3 loop spans 12 amino acids. The CDR3 loop reads CASSIRTVLGGF. The CDR3 DNA reads TGTGCCAGCAGTATCCGGACAGTGTTGGGCGGCTTC.

The V and J genes are TRBV2 and TRBJ1-5, with 7 bases fitting TRBD1. CDR3 length equals 13 residues. The germline V gene has CDR1 SNHLY and CDR2 FYNNEI. V lost 8 bases and J lost 7; bases outside the gene matches: 8. DNA for the CDR3: TGTGCCAGCGGAGGGGGCCAGGGACAGCCCCAGCATTTT. Protein: CASGGGQGQPQHF.

V usage is TRBV5-4 and J usage is TRBJ1-2; 9 bases agree with TRBD1. The CDR3 spans 16 residues. J was trimmed by 4 bases and V by 4 bases; bases with no gene match: 11. Germline values: CDR1 SGHNT, CDR2 YYREEE (reference sequence). The CDR3 coding sequence is TGTGCCAGCAGCACGGTTGGGGGACAGGGAGGCTATGGCTACACCTTC. Translation: CASSTVGGQGGYGYTF.

The chain joins TRBV7-2 to TRBJ1-6; 7 bases fit TRBD1. Germline CDR1 is SGHTA and CDR2 is FQGNSA. Trimming at V came to 6 bases and at J to 7 bases, leaving 9 bases not matched to a gene. CDR3 length equals 15 residues. In nucleotides, the CDR3 is TGTGCCAGCAGACTCGGACAGGTATCAAATTCACCCCTCCACTTT. This gives the protein CASRLGQVSNSPLHF.

The chain uses TRBV11-3 and TRBJ1-1, with D perhaps matching TRBD1 (5 bases). Trimming took off 1 base at V and 1 base at J, with 10 bases between the two ends. The CDR3 consists of 15 residues. Germline V gives CDR1 SGHNT, CDR2 YENEEA. The CDR3: CASSLGSTGNTEAFF. The CDR3 DNA reads as TGTGCCAGCAGCTTAGGTTCTACAGGGAACACTGAAGCTTTCTTT. Looking up the rest from reference TRBV11-3 and TRBJ1-1 gives the full variable domain: EAGVVQSPRYKIIEKKQPVAFWCNPISGHNTLYWYLQNLGQGPELLIRYENEEAVDDSQLPKDRFSAERLKGVDSTLKIQPAELGDSAVYLCASSLGSTGNTEAFFGQGTRLTVV.

This clone has a single count. This sequence joins TRBV6-5 and TRBJ1-4; the D gene is possibly TRBD1 (5 bases). Germline CDR1 MNHEY, CDR2 SVGAGI. V was trimmed by 7 bases and J by 3 bases, leaving 12 bases between them. The CDR3 is 14 residues long. CDR3 protein: CASKETVANEKLFF. The CDR3 coding sequence is TGTGCCAGCAAAGAGACAGTAGCTAATGAAAAACTGTTTTTT.